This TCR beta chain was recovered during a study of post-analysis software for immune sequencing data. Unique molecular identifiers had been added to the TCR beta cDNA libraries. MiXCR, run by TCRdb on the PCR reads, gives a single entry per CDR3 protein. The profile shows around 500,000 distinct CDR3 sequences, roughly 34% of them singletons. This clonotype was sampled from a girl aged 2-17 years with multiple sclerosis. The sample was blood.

CDR3 residues: CASKFRGISGANVLTF. In nucleotides, the CDR3 is TGCGCCAGCAAGTTTCGAGGTATCTCTGGGGCCAACGTCCTGACTTTC. The chain employs TRBV5-1 and TRBJ2-6, with unresolved D. The V gene's germline CDR1 is SGHRS and CDR2 YFSETQ. This CDR3 spans 16 amino acids. The V end lost 6 bases, the J end lost 0 bases, and 13 bases lay between the germline ends. The full variable domain, rest sourced from reference TRBV5-1 and TRBJ2-6, is KAGVTQTPRYLIKTRGQQVTLSCSPISGHRSVSWYQQTPGQGLQFLFEYFSETQRNKGNFPGRFSGRQFSNSRSEMNVSTLELGDSALYLCASKFRGISGANVLTFGAGSRLTVL.